Following are 22 T cell receptor beta chains from one sample sequenced in a study of OX40 agonist ivuxolimab in advanced cancers. This table comes from immunoSEQ multiplex PCR, and its TCRdb copy is limited to in-frame clones, with some not included. The table includes about 40,000 clones, approximately 92% detected once. The specimen was CD4+ or CD8+ T cells sorted from blood, collected in a trial of the OX40 agonist ivuxolimab. The receptors shown here come from an adult with an advanced solid tumor such as melanoma, head and neck, liver or kidney cancer.

V usage is TRBV11-2 and J usage is TRBJ2-1, with D maybe TRBD2 (7 bases). The CDR3 sequence is 14 residues long. Germline-derived CDR1 and CDR2 are SGHAT and FQNNGV. The V end was cut by 5 bases, the J end by 7 bases, with 15 bases between. For the CDR3, the DNA is TGTGCCAGCAGCCCCAGAGGGGGGGGGAATGAGCAGTTCTTC. It is translated as CASSPRGGGNEQFF.

The chain is built from TRBV23-1 and TRBJ2-3, with TRBD1 identical over 11 bases. TRBV23-1 is reported as an ORF; its role is uncertain. The V gene end was trimmed by 2 bases and the J gene end by 4 bases; junction bases not matched to a gene: 5. The CDR3 has 16 residues. The CDR3 DNA sequence: TGCGCCAGCAGTCAAACGGGACAGGGGGTTTCAGATACGCAGTATTTT. Its translation: CASSQTGQGVSDTQYF.

The gene calls are TRBV20-1 and TRBJ2-5; D not certain. The germline gives CDR1 DFQATT, CDR2 SNEGSKA (reference sequence). CDR3 size: 11 residues. The ends were cut back, 4 bases at V and 5 bases at J, with 8 bases in the middle. CDR3 DNA sequence: TGCAGTGCTACACCGGTTGAGACCCAGTACTTC. This gives the protein CSATPVETQYF.

This chain links TRBV30 with TRBJ1-3; D is unclear. With 4 bases removed from V and 0 bases from J, the gap between germline ends came to 1 base. This CDR3 is built from 11 residues. CDR1 and CDR2 from the germline V gene are GTSNPN and SVGIG (reference sequence). CDR3 bases: TGTGCCTGGAACTCTGGAAACACCATATATTTT. This gives the protein CAWNSGNTIYF.

This clone came up once. The rearrangement links TRBV6-1 to TRBJ2-5, with 7 bases lining up with TRBD1. The ends lost 6 bases at V and 1 base at J; junction bases unmatched: 5. CDR1 MNHNS and CDR2 SASEGT come from the germline V gene. This CDR3 spans 14 amino acids. This CDR3 is CASRPGQPQETQYF. The CDR3 nucleotides read TGTGCCAGCAGACCGGGACAGCCCCAAGAGACCCAGTACTTC.

The J gene is TRBJ2-7, the V gene TRBV5-6, with 7 nucleotides matching TRBD2. Trimming took 0 bases from V and 3 from J; bases not matched to a gene: 3. Germline V CDR1 and CDR2: SGHDT, YYEEEE. The CDR3 sequence is 14 residues long. The CDR3 DNA sequence: TGTGCCAGCAGCTTGGGGTCTAGCGGCTACGAGCAGTACTTC. Amino acid sequence: CASSLGSSGYEQYF.

The chain uses TRBV14 and TRBJ2-1, with D unclear. CDR3 length: 14 residues. Trimming took off 3 bases at V and 4 bases at J, with 10 bases between the two ends. CDR1 and CDR2 (germline): SGHDN, FVKESK. This CDR3 is CASSQVSPYNEQFF. In nucleotides, the CDR3 is TGTGCCAGCAGCCAGGTTTCACCTTACAATGAGCAGTTCTTC.

The CDR3 sequence is CASRSSGGAKNIQYF. DNA for the CDR3: TGTGCCAGCAGATCGTCAGGGGGAGCCAAAAACATTCAGTACTTC. The chain joins TRBV5-6 to TRBJ2-4; 7 nucleotides align to TRBD1. Unmatched junction bases numbered 5, after V lost 5 bases and J lost 0 bases. Germline V gene lookup returns CDR1 SGHDT and CDR2 YYEEEE. The CDR3 consists of 15 residues.

The rearrangement links TRBV5-1 to TRBJ2-3; maybe TRBD2 (7 bases). The germline V and J ends were trimmed by 4 bases and 4 bases, with 13 bases remaining between them. Per the germline V gene, CDR1 is SGHRS and CDR2 is YFSETQ. The CDR3 is 14 amino acids. CDR3 amino acids: CASSSPGGSDTQYF. As DNA, the CDR3 is TGCGCCAGCAGCAGCCCGGGGGGCTCAGATACGCAGTATTTT.

The chain uses TRBV9 and TRBJ1-1; no clear D. Trimming shortened V by 4 bases and J by 11 bases, and 21 bases separated the two germline ends. Germline CDR1 and CDR2: SGDLS and YYNGEE. CDR3 length: 14 amino acids. The CDR3 DNA follows: TGTGCCAGCAGCCTCGGTAGGCCTCCTCCCTGGGCTTTCTTT. Its translation is CASSLGRPPPWAFF.

This clone showed up just once. The chain has TRBV6-5 and TRBJ2-5, with 8 bases fitting TRBD2. CDR3 size: 16 residues. The ends lost 3 bases at V and 5 bases at J; junction bases unmatched: 11. Germline CDR1 reads MNHEY; CDR2 reads SVGAGI. Here the CDR3 reads CASSYRGAGARETQYF. The CDR3 nucleotides read TGTGCCAGCAGTTATCGTGGAGCGGGGGCGCGGGAGACCCAGTACTTC.

This chain uses TRBV11-2 with TRBJ2-5, with 9 bases matching TRBD1. J gave up 4 bases and V 3 bases, and 6 bases lay outside the gene matches. The CDR3 runs 15 residues. Per the germline V gene, CDR1 is SGHAT and CDR2 is FQNNGV. The CDR3 DNA reads TGTGCCAGCAGCTTTAACACAGGGGGCGGAGAGACCCAGTACTTC. It encodes CASSFNTGGGETQYF.

The chain has TRBV30 and TRBJ1-6; no definite D call. The CDR3 is made up of 12 amino acids. V was pared by 4 bases and J by 8 bases, with 9 bases between. Germline V gene sequence: CDR1 GTSNPN, CDR2 SVGIG (reference sequence). CDR3 sequence (DNA): TGTGCCTGGACTGGGGAGGATTCACCCCTCCACTTT. Translation gives CAWTGEDSPLHF.

This chain links TRBV2 with TRBJ1-4; TRBD1 matches 7 bases. Germline CDR1 reads SNHLY; CDR2 reads FYNNEI. With 6 bases clipped from V and 0 bases from J, the junction kept 4 bases outside the gene matches. This CDR3 is built from 15 residues. As DNA, the CDR3 is TGTGCCAGCAGCGGGGGGACAGCAACTAATGAAAAACTGTTTTTT. Translated: CASSGGTATNEKLFF.

The chain carries TRBV19 and TRBJ2-1; TRBD2 agrees at 7 bases. CDR1 LNHDA and CDR2 SQIVND come from the germline V gene (reference sequence). The CDR3 extends over 14 amino acids. Trimming at V came to 5 bases and at J to 6 bases, leaving 7 bases not matched to a gene. The CDR3 region is CASSPGDYRNEQFF. In DNA form, the CDR3 reads TGTGCCAGTAGTCCGGGGGACTACCGCAATGAGCAGTTCTTC.

The V call is TRBV7-9, the J call TRBJ2-7, with D possibly TRBD2 on 6 matching bases. CDR1 is SEHNR, CDR2 FQNEAQ, per germline (reference sequence). The CDR3 runs 15 residues. Trimming left V 2 bases short and J 0 bases short, with 11 bases between. The CDR3 protein is CASSLSGTFSYEQYF. CDR3 DNA: TGTGCCAGCAGCTTATCGGGGACTTTCTCCTACGAGCAGTACTTC. The variable domain in full, with the rest retrieved from reference TRBV7-9 and TRBJ2-7, is DTGVSQNPRHKITKRGQNVTFRCDPISEHNRLYWYRQTLGQGPEFLTYFQNEAQLEKSRLLSDRFSAERPKGSFSTLEIQRTEQGDSAMYLCASSLSGTFSYEQYFGPGTRLTVT.

A remark on this clone: Mismatch with germline at one junction end may stem from a read error. This sequence joins TRBV29-1 and TRBJ1-3; 10 nucleotides line up with TRBD1. CDR1 and CDR2 from the germline V gene are SQVTM and ANQGSEA. The CDR3 runs 14 residues. The CDR3 bases are TGCAGCGTGGAAGGGACAGGGGAAGGAAACACCATATATTTT. It is translated as CSVEGTGEGNTIYF.

In its sample, this clone was seen once. The genes are TRBV5-1 and TRBJ2-3, with D tentatively TRBD2 (6 bases). Germline values: CDR1 SGHRS, CDR2 YFSETQ. The CDR3 has 14 amino acids. The germline V and J ends were trimmed by 4 bases and 1 base, with 10 bases remaining between them. Written as DNA, the CDR3 is TGCGCCAGCAGCCAACCGGGAGGCACAGATACGCAGTATTTT. Its protein is CASSQPGGTDTQYF.

J is TRBJ1-4 and V is TRBV19, with no clear D. Trimming took off 2 bases at V and 6 bases at J, with 7 bases between the two ends. This CDR3 is 13 amino acids long. Germline loops: CDR1 LNHDA, CDR2 SQIVND (reference sequence). Written as DNA, the CDR3 is TGTGCCAGTAGTATAACCGTGTATGAAAAACTGTTTTTT. This codes for CASSITVYEKLFF.

The V call is TRBV27, the J call TRBJ1-1; tentatively, D is TRBD1 (5 bases). Germline CDR1 is MNHEY and CDR2 is SMNVEV (reference sequence). The CDR3 spans 14 residues. V was shortened by 6 bases and J by 2 bases, with 13 bases between the two germline ends. Written as DNA, the CDR3 is TGTGCCAGCAGCCGTCGCGGGGGAAACACTGAAGCTTTCTTT. Translated: CASSRRGGNTEAFF.

This chain connects TRBV18 to TRBJ2-3, with 8 bases lining up with TRBD2. After removal of 6 bases from V and 4 bases from J, the junction contained 3 bases not matched to a gene. Germline values: CDR1 KGHSH, CDR2 LQKENI. The CDR3 is 13 amino acids. DNA for the CDR3: TGTGCCAGCTCCGGGCGGGAGGCAGATACGCAGTATTTT. This codes for CASSGREADTQYF. The variable domain in full, completed from reference TRBV18 and TRBJ2-3, reads NAGVMQNPRHLVRRRGQEARLRCSPMKGHSHVYWYRQLPEEGLKFMVYLQKENIIDESGMPKERFSAEFPKEGPSILRIQQVVRGDSAAYFCASSGREADTQYFGPGTRLTVL.

V is TRBV28 and J is TRBJ2-3; 10 nucleotides line up with TRBD2. V gave up 1 base and J gave up 6 bases; unmatched junction bases: 7. Germline assignment: CDR1 MDHEN and CDR2 SYDVKM. The CDR3 is 16 amino acids. In DNA, the CDR3 is TGTGCCAGCAGTTTATTAGGTAGCGGGAGGAGGGATACGCAGTATTTT. It yields the protein CASSLLGSGRRDTQYF.